One sample yielded the 5 T cell receptor beta chains listed below, sequenced in a study of identical twins. TCRdb passed the 5' RACE reads through MiXCR, listing each CDR3 protein once. The sample lists around 470,000 distinct CDR3 sequences, 14% seen once, with approximately 0.52% in the top ten. The sample was also linked to a second study, of yellow fever vaccine responses in identical twins.

Sequenced material: CD4+ T cells sorted from blood. The origin of the receptors is a woman aged 18-35 years in good health.

Many counts were recorded for this clonotype. V is TRBV7-8 and J is TRBJ1-6, with D possibly TRBD1 on 5 matching bases. The ends were cut back, 1 base at V and 4 bases at J, with 14 bases in the middle. CDR1 is SGHVS, CDR2 FQNEAQ, per germline. This CDR3 has 17 residues. Written as DNA, the CDR3 is TGTGCCAGCAGCTTAGTGGTGAGGGAGGGGTATAATTCACCCCTCCACTTT. It translates to CASSLVVREGYNSPLHF. Based on the CDR3 plus reference TRBV7-8 and TRBJ1-6, the full variable domain is GAGVSQSPRYKVAKRGQDVALRCDPISGHVSLFWYQQALGQGPEFLTYFQNEAQLDKSGLPSDRFFAERPEGSVSTLKIQRTQQEDSAVYLCASSLVVREGYNSPLHFGNGTRLTVT.

This clonotype was seen more than once but under ten times. The chain joins TRBV4-3 to TRBJ1-6; tentatively, D is TRBD1 (5 bases). The CDR3 has 15 amino acids. Germline assignment: CDR1 LGHNA and CDR2 YSLEER. Trimming shortened V by 0 bases and J by 10 bases, and 13 bases separated the two germline ends. CDR3 coding DNA: TGCGCCAGCAGCCAAGATGCGGGGGTGGGGTCACCCCTCCACTTT. Translating it yields CASSQDAGVGSPLHF.

This clonotype occurred many times. V and J are TRBV29-1 and TRBJ2-1; D may be TRBD1 (6 bases). CDR1 and CDR2 (germline): SQVTM, ANQGSEA. V shed 3 bases and J shed 0 bases, with 9 bases lying between them. This CDR3 region has 14 residues. DNA for the CDR3: TGCAGCGTTGACGGACAGAGCTCCTACAATGAGCAGTTCTTC. Translated, it gives CSVDGQSSYNEQFF.

The chain links TRBV7-6 to TRBJ2-5; 9 bases are a match to TRBD2. Germline assignment: CDR1 SGHVS and CDR2 FNYEAQ. The length of the CDR3 is 13 residues. With 11 bases clipped from V and 0 bases from J, the junction kept 4 bases outside the gene matches. The CDR3 sequence is CAGAGGHQETQYF. CDR3 coding DNA: TGTGCCGGGGCGGGGGGGCACCAAGAGACCCAGTACTTC.

In this sample, this clonotype turned up many times. The chain combines TRBV20-1 with TRBJ2-1, with D hard to call. CDR3 length: 11 residues. V lost 1 base to trimming and J lost 4 bases, with 2 bases between them. From germline, CDR1 is DFQATT and CDR2 SNEGSKA (reference sequence). In nucleotides, the CDR3 is TGCAGTGCTAGAGGGTACAATGAGCAGTTCTTC. It encodes CSARGYNEQFF.